Each of the 18 T cell receptor beta chains below was sequenced from the same sample in a study of Ad26.COV2.S vaccination and SARS-CoV-2 variants. Treatment: about 20 received Ad26.COV2.S at low or high dose, single or two shots; about 5 received placebo; per-sample allocation not given. The study sampled participants on day 63 after the first vaccine or placebo injection. Some clones are missing from TCRdb's copy, which holds only in-frame ones; the method was immunoSEQ multiplex PCR. The table records around 300,000 clones, approximately 86% of them present only once. The sequencing here drew on peripheral blood, taken in a trial of Ad26.COV2.S vaccine versus placebo. The origin of the receptors is a person between 18 and 59 years old who received the Ad26.COV2.S COVID-19 vaccine or a placebo.

This clone was detected only once. The genes are TRBV3-1 (or the pseudogene TRBV3-2) and TRBJ2-1; 14 bases are shared with TRBD2. Unmatched junction bases numbered 2, after V lost 4 bases and J lost 9 bases. This CDR3 has 14 residues. The V gene's germline CDR1 is LGHDT and CDR2 YNNKEL (reference sequence). CDR3 DNA: TGTGCCAGCAGCCGGACTAGCGGGGGGAGTGAGCAGTTCTTC. Its translation is CASSRTSGGSEQFF.

The rearrangement uses TRBV6-6 and TRBJ1-5; D gene ambiguous. V was trimmed by 7 bases and J by 0 bases, leaving 7 bases between them. This CDR3 has 13 amino acids. The germline CDR1 and CDR2 sequences are MNHNY and SVGAGI (reference sequence). CDR3: CASKTTSNQPQHF. The CDR3 DNA reads TGTGCCAGCAAAACAACTAGCAATCAGCCCCAGCATTTT.

V gene TRBV5-4 combines with J gene TRBJ2-1; 12 bases fit TRBD2. The CDR3 covers 16 residues. The germline V gene encodes CDR1 SGHNT and CDR2 YYREEE (reference sequence). With V trimmed by 1 base and J by 4 bases, 3 bases remained unmatched. In nucleotides, the CDR3 is TGTGCCAGCAGCTTGTCACTAGCGGGGGGATACAATGAGCAGTTCTTC. Translating gives CASSLSLAGGYNEQFF.

This clone was detected once. This chain links TRBV24-1 with TRBJ2-3, with 8 nucleotides matching TRBD2. Germline-derived CDR1 and CDR2 are KGHDR and SFDVKD. Trimming cost V 10 bases and J 2 bases; bases outside gene matches: 7. The CDR3 runs to 14 residues. The chain's CDR3 is CATHSGIYTDTQYF. DNA for the CDR3: TGTGCCACACATAGCGGGATCTACACAGATACGCAGTATTTT.

This clone was picked up a small number of times. The chain uses TRBV3-1 (or the pseudogene TRBV3-2) and TRBJ1-1; no reliable D call. This CDR3 is 13 amino acids long. Germline CDR1 LGHDT, CDR2 YNNKEL (reference sequence). Trimming cost V 3 bases and J 2 bases, with 7 bases left between them. CDR3 nucleotide sequence: TGTGCCAGCAGCCAGTTATCAAACACTGAAGCTTTCTTT. Residues: CASSQLSNTEAFF.

The genes are TRBV7-6 and TRBJ1-3; weak D call: TRBD1 (6 bases). CDR3 size: 18 residues. The V and J ends lost 11 bases and 2 bases respectively, with 28 bases between them. Germline CDR1 reads SGHVS; CDR2 reads FNYEAQ. The CDR3: CAGGGPLDASGAGNTIYF. The DNA of the CDR3 is TGTGCCGGCGGAGGGCCTCTGGATGCTTCAGGGGCTGGAAACACCATATATTTT.

The chain has TRBV19 and TRBJ2-4; TRBD1 is a possible D gene (5 bases). The V end lost 0 bases, the J end lost 5 bases, and 8 bases lay between the germline ends. CDR1 is LNHDA and CDR2 is SQIVND in the germline V gene (reference sequence). The CDR3 contains 14 residues. The CDR3 nucleotides read TGTGCCAGTAGTATAGATGCCAGGGAAAACATTCAGTACTTC. This encodes CASSIDARENIQYF.

The V call is TRBV24-1, the J call TRBJ2-1, with D perhaps TRBD2 (6 bases). V shed 2 bases and J shed 0 bases, with 10 bases lying between them. The CDR3 consists of 16 residues. Germline V gene data show CDR1 as KGHDR and CDR2 as SFDVKD. CDR3 region: CATSDSEGSSYNEQFF. CDR3 DNA: TGTGCCACCAGTGATTCGGAGGGTAGCTCCTACAATGAGCAGTTCTTC.

The chain joins TRBV29-1 to TRBJ2-2; 10 bases are shared with TRBD1. The CDR3 loop spans 15 amino acids. Germline V lookup: CDR1 SQVTM, CDR2 ANQGSEA. With V trimmed by 6 bases and J by 7 bases, 11 bases remained unmatched. CDR3 sequence: CSVQRQGAEFGELFF. CDR3 nucleotides: TGCAGCGTCCAAAGACAGGGGGCTGAATTCGGGGAGCTGTTTTTT.

The rearrangement links TRBV7-3 to TRBJ2-3; TRBD2 aligns across 10 bases. Losses at the gene ends were 4 bases for V and 6 bases for J; bases not matched to a gene: 7. The CDR3 spans 15 residues. The germline V gene encodes CDR1 SGHTA and CDR2 FQGTGA. The CDR3 bases are TGTGCCAGCAGCTCCTCAGCGGGAGGGGTGGATACGCAGTATTTT. This translates into CASSSSAGGVDTQYF.

This clone was recorded many times. The rearrangement links TRBV7-9 to TRBJ1-6; the D is unclear. V was shortened by 8 bases and J by 10 bases, with 12 bases between the two germline ends. Germline-derived CDR1 and CDR2 are SEHNR and FQNEAQ (reference sequence). The CDR3 is 12 residues long. The CDR3 nucleotides read TGTGCCAGCGGCCCCACGGGATCACCCCTCCACTTT. Residues: CASGPTGSPLHF.

This clone was counted a few times. The chain joins TRBV7-2 to TRBJ1-6; D is uncertain. V lost 5 bases, J lost 12 bases, and 8 bases lay in between. This CDR3 is 11 amino acids long. The germline CDR1 and CDR2 sequences are SGHTA and FQGNSA. The CDR3 sequence is CASSIHGPLHF. For the CDR3, the DNA is TGTGCCAGCAGCATACATGGACCCCTCCACTTT.

J is TRBJ2-7 and V is TRBV3-1 (or the pseudogene TRBV3-2), with TRBD2 matching 10 bases. CDR3 length: 17 residues. V lost 1 base and J lost 1; bases outside the gene matches: 7. Germline CDR1 and CDR2: LGHDT and YNNKEL (reference sequence). The CDR3 DNA is TGTGCCAGCAGCCAAGCCATTCTAGCGGGGGCGTCCTACGAGCAGTACTTC. Translation: CASSQAILAGASYEQYF.

This clone was observed a single time. V and J are TRBV6-5 and TRBJ2-5; 12 bases align to TRBD2. The CDR3 runs to 14 residues. The V gene end was trimmed by 5 bases and the J gene end by 5 bases; junction bases not matched to a gene: 3. The V gene's germline CDR1 is MNHEY and CDR2 SVGAGI. DNA for the CDR3: TGTGCCAGCAGTCGACTAGCGGGGGAGGAGACCCAGTACTTC. This gives the protein CASSRLAGEETQYF.

V gene TRBV6-5 combines with J gene TRBJ1-5; D unresolved. V was shortened by 6 bases and J by 0 bases, with 6 bases between the two germline ends. The CDR3 is 13 residues long. CDR1 is MNHEY and CDR2 is SVGAGI in the germline V gene. This CDR3 is CASSRGSNQPQHF. DNA of the CDR3: TGTGCCAGCAGCCGCGGTAGCAATCAGCCCCAGCATTTT.

The CDR3 nucleotides are TGTGCCATCAGTGAGTCGCTAGCGGGCACAGATACGCAGTATTTT. Its protein is CAISESLAGTDTQYF. The gene calls are TRBV10-3 and TRBJ2-3; TRBD2 aligns across 7 bases. CDR3 length: 15 amino acids. CDR1 and CDR2 (germline): ENHRY, SYGVKD. J gave up 1 base and V 0 bases, and 1 base lay outside the gene matches.

The table lists this clone with a few counts. The rearrangement joins TRBV7-9 to TRBJ1-2, with 7 nucleotides matching TRBD1. The V gene's germline CDR1 is SEHNR and CDR2 FQNEAQ (reference sequence). J lost 3 bases, V lost 3 bases, and 4 bases had no gene match. The CDR3 contains 14 residues. CDR3 nucleotide sequence: TGTGCCAGCAGCTTCCGGGACAGCGACTATGGCTACACCTTC. It translates to CASSFRDSDYGYTF.

The J gene is TRBJ1-4, the V gene TRBV18; D unresolved. Germline V CDR1 and CDR2: KGHSH, LQKENI. Trimming left V 3 bases short and J 8 bases short, with 10 bases between. The CDR3 totals 13 residues. CDR3 in amino acids: CASSPAGGEKLFF. Written as DNA, the CDR3 is TGTGCCAGCTCACCGGCAGGAGGCGAAAAACTGTTTTTT.